This TCR beta chain is from a study of beta chain features in type 1 diabetes (dated by TCRdb to the late 2010s). Regarding the study in general: Patients and healthy donors did not differ in mean age, gender distribution, total cell number or subset yield. A total of under 140,000,000 sorted cells were examined across all samples, and the number of cells per subset was strongly correlated with RNA yield. The study compared TCRB repertoires of sorted circulating CD4+ T cell subsets between recently diagnosed type 1 diabetes patients and matched healthy donors. Regulatory and stem cell-like memory subsets were isolated from only 8 patients and about eight healthy donors, whereas naive and central memory subsets came from all 30 or so donors.

The germline V and J ends show losses of 4 bases and 4 bases respectively, and no gene match explains 7 bases of the junction. The CDR3 holds 14 amino acids from the cysteine to the phenylalanine. Here the CDR3 DNA is all that survives: 42 bases in frame from base 1. CDR1 GTSNPN and CDR2 SVGIG were looked up in the germline V gene (reference sequence). Each donor gave one peripheral blood draw, averaging approximately 110 mL, which was collected into heparinised tubes. Naive, central memory, regulatory and stem cell-like memory CD4+ T cells were sorted on a BD FACSAria II using a panel including CD45RO, CCR7, CD25, CD127, CD95 and CD27. All sorted populations exceeded 98% purity. PBMCs were separated immediately by Lymphoprep density gradient centrifugation and were stained directly, without being cultured. Samples were stained and sorted in pairs, with one healthy donor and one patient per experiment, so that batch effects were minimized.

Study-level results and caveats: Only small numbers of individuals were included in the HLA sub-analyses, which left unresolved whether HLA type had any influence on TCRB rearrangement. At VDJ recombination sites, patients with type 1 diabetes made fewer insertions and deleted more nucleotides, a pattern implying thymic rearrangement abnormalities. Sequencing cDNA rather than genomic DNA could over-represent highly expressing activated cells, although activation and CD3 levels did not differ between groups. The naive, central memory and regulatory TCRB repertoires appeared to resemble one another more closely among patients than among healthy donors. PCR might favor shorter templates, but patient and control samples were amplified and corrected together, so any skew would affect both groups equally. A moderate but significant shortening of TCRB CDR3 length was observed in type 1 diabetes patients in all four CD4+ subsets.

This clone has a handful of counts. Its antigen is unknown. No qualities accompany the bases; no much larger clone lies one base away. The High Capacity cDNA Reverse Transcription Kit was used to reverse transcribe all of the isolated RNA, meaning that expressed TCRB transcripts were what got sequenced. Deep immunoSEQ sequencing was applied to naive, central memory and regulatory T cell samples, giving an average of roughly 3.5 million total reads per sample. Sorted cells were lysed in RLT buffer and RNA was extracted with DNase-treated RNeasy Micro or Mini kits, depending on cell number. Each cell subset was processed on its own to prevent cross-contamination, while patient and healthy donor samples were processed together. TCRB sequences were amplified from cDNA with the immunoSEQ multiplex PCR, producing 87-bp fragments spanning the CDR3 region. Amplicons were sequenced on the Illumina HiSeq platform. Under the source paper's analysis protocol: PCR bias was corrected computationally using synthetic template baselines, and reads within Hamming distance 2 were collapsed, with unmergeable singletons discarded. Reads were aligned against IMGT so that V, D and J genes, CDR3 length and insertions or deletions at six rearrangement sites could be assigned. Clonotype counts were normalized to sorted cell number within each subset before computing true diversity and Gini coefficients with the tcR R package. The overlap coefficient, calculated on TCRB nucleotide sequences, was used to measure repertoire sharing. TCRdb provides this immuneACCESS table in a form limited to in-frame rearrangements. Some clones are lacking; in checked studies, under half of them reflect an unresolved V gene, and why the rest are absent is not known. The DNA was the basis for D and trimming; V, J and clone size are from that table. Recorded for this sample are about 370,000 clones; 9.6% of them occurred a single time. Approximately 0.55% of the sample is held by the ten biggest clonotypes.

Material: central memory CD4+ T cells from blood. This receptor was identified in a man younger than 45 with type 1 diabetes. This sequence uses TRBV30 and TRBJ1-1, with 9 central nucleotides matching TRBD1. In nucleotide form, the sequence is TGTGCCTGGATACAGGGGGCAGTTGGCACTGAAGCTTTCTTT. It encodes CAWIQGAVGTEAFF.